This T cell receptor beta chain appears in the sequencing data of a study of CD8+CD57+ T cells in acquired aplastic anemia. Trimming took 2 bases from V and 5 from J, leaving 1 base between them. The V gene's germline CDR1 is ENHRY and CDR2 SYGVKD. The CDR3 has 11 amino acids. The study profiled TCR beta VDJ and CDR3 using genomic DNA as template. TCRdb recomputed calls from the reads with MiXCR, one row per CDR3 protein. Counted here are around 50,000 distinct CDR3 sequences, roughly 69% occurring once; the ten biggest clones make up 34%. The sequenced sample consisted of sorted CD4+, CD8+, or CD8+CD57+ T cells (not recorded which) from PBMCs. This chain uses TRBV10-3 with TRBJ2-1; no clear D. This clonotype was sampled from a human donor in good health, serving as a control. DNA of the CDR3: TGTGCCATCAGTGAGGACAATGAGCAGTTCTTC. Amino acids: CAISEDNEQFF.